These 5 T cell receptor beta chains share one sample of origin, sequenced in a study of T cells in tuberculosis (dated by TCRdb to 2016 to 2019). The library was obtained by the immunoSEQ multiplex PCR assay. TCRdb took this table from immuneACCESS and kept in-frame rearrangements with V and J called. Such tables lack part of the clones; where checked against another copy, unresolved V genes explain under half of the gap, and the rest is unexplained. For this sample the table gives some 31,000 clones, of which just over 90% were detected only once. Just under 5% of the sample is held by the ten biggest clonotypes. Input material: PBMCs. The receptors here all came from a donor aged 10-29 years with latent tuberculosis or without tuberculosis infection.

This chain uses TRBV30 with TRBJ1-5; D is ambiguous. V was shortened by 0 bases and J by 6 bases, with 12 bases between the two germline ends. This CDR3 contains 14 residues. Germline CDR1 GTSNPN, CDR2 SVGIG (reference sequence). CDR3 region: CAWSVRGNGQPQHF. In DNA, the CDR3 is TGTGCCTGGAGTGTTCGAGGGAACGGTCAGCCCCAGCATTTT.

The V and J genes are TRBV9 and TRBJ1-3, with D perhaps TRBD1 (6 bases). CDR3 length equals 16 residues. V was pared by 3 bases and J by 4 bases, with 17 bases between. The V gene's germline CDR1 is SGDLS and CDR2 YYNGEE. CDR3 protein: CASSGLGGVEGNTIYF. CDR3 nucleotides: TGTGCCAGCAGCGGCTTAGGGGGAGTTGAGGGAAACACCATATATTTT.

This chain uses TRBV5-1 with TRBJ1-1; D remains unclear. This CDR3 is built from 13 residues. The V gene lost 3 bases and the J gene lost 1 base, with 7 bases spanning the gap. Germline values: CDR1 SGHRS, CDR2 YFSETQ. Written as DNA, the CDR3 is TGCGCCAGCAGCTCCTACAGGAACACTGAAGCTTTCTTT. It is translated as CASSSYRNTEAFF.

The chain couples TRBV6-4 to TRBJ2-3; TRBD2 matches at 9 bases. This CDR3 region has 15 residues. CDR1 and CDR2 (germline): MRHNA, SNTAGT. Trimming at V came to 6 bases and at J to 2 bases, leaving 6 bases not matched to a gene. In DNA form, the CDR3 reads TGTGCCAGCAGCCGACTAGCGGAGATCACAGATACGCAGTATTTT. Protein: CASSRLAEITDTQYF.

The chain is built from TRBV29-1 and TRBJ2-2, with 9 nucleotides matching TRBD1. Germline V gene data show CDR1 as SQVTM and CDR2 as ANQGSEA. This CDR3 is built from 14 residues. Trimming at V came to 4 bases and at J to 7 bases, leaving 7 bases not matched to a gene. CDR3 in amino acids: CSVAEQGAVGELFF. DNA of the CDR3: TGCAGCGTTGCGGAACAGGGGGCGGTCGGGGAGCTGTTTTTT.